What follows are 28 T cell receptor beta chains derived from one specimen sequenced in a study of blood T cell repertoires in COVID-19. The table came from immunoSEQ multiplex PCR; TCRdb's copy has only in-frame clones and leaves some out. The profile covers fewer than 200,000 clones, with 65% to 85% appearing a single time and roughly 18% taken by the ten largest. The sequencing sample was made of peripheral blood. The receptors shown here come from a woman between 70 and 85 years old who had recovered from COVID-19.

This chain connects TRBV18 to TRBJ2-1, with 8 bases aligning to TRBD2. Trimming took 6 bases from V and 6 from J; bases not matched to a gene: 7. The germline gives CDR1 KGHSH, CDR2 LQKENI. The CDR3 runs to 14 residues. CDR3 nucleotides: TGTGCCAGCTCCTACGGGGGGGGGCGCAATGAGCAGTTCTTC. The encoded protein is CASSYGGGRNEQFF.

The CDR3 loop is CASREHPTSGGYNEQFF. The CDR3, as DNA: TGTGCCAGCAGGGAGCATCCCACTAGCGGGGGTTACAATGAGCAGTTCTTC. The J gene is TRBJ2-1, the V gene TRBV7-8; 11 nucleotides agree with TRBD2. Per the germline V gene, CDR1 is SGHVS and CDR2 is FQNEAQ. V lost 6 bases and J lost 4; bases outside the gene matches: 11. The CDR3 runs 17 residues.

The V and J genes are TRBV7-3 and TRBJ2-7, with 10 bases matching TRBD1. Germline V gene data show CDR1 as SGHTA and CDR2 as FQGTGA. The junction had 7 bases not matched to a gene; V was cut back by 5 bases and J by 6 bases. The CDR3 consists of 14 residues. CDR3 in DNA: TGTGCCAGCAGCCCTGGACAGGGGGTTGGCGAGCAGTACTTC. This encodes CASSPGQGVGEQYF.

CDR3 protein: CASSLRNEAGYTF. The CDR3 nucleotides read TGTGCCAGCAGCCTTCGAAACGAGGCTGGCTACACCTTC. The rearrangement uses TRBV3-1 (or the pseudogene TRBV3-2) and TRBJ1-2; D ambiguous. Germline lookup yields CDR1 LGHDT and CDR2 YNNKEL (reference sequence). Trimming cost V 4 bases and J 7 bases, with 13 bases left between them. CDR3 length equals 13 residues.

The rearrangement joins TRBV12-3 or TRBV12-4 to TRBJ1-4, with D possibly being TRBD1 (5 bases). This CDR3 contains 13 residues. V shed 7 bases and J shed 5 bases, with 11 bases lying between them. Written as DNA, the CDR3 is TGTGCCAGCACGGGCAGGGTGAATGAAAAACTGTTTTTT. Its protein is CASTGRVNEKLFF.

The chain joins TRBV14 to TRBJ1-2; the D gene is possibly TRBD1 (5 bases). V gave up 4 bases and J gave up 7 bases, with 13 bases separating them. The CDR3 consists of 13 residues. Germline loops: CDR1 SGHDN, CDR2 FVKESK. CDR3 DNA: TGTGCCAGCAGCCCGGCGGGACTAAGTGGCTACACCTTC. It encodes CASSPAGLSGYTF. The entire variable domain, with the rest obtained from reference TRBV14 and TRBJ1-2, is as follows: EAGVTQFPSHSVIEKGQTVTLRCDPISGHDNLYWYRRVMGKEIKFLLHFVKESKQDESGMPNNRFLAERTGGTYSTLKVQPAELEDSGVYFCASSPAGLSGYTFGSGTRLTVV.

The chain links TRBV19 to TRBJ1-5; the D gene is possibly TRBD1 (5 bases). V was cut by 7 bases and J by 6 bases, with 25 bases left in between. There are 17 residues in the CDR3. Germline CDR1 is LNHDA and CDR2 is SQIVND (reference sequence). CDR3 coding DNA: TGTGCCAGTAACCCCCGACCGCGGGACGGACACCGTCAGCCCCAGCATTTT. It encodes CASNPRPRDGHRQPQHF. Full variable domain (missing parts from reference TRBV19 and TRBJ1-5): DGGITQSPKYLFRKEGQNVTLSCEQNLNHDAMYWYRQDPGQGLRLIYYSQIVNDFQKGDIAEGYSVSREKKESFPLTVTSAQKNPTAFYLCASNPRPRDGHRQPQHFGDGTRLSIL.

CDR3 DNA sequence: TGTGCCAGCACCCCCCCCTTGGGAAGGGAGAGTGAAGCTTTCTTT. Its protein is CASTPPLGRESEAFF. This chain joins TRBV28 and TRBJ1-1; D not certain. Trimming shortened V by 7 bases and J by 7 bases, and 22 bases separated the two germline ends. Germline-derived CDR1 and CDR2 are MDHEN and SYDVKM. CDR3 size: 15 residues.

This chain connects TRBV4-1 to TRBJ2-7; maybe TRBD1 (5 bases). The germline gives CDR1 MGHRA, CDR2 YSYEKL. V lost 0 bases, J lost 7 bases, and 13 bases lay in between. The CDR3 spans 14 residues. The CDR3 protein is CASSQDQGLREQYF. The CDR3 bases are TGCGCCAGCAGCCAAGATCAGGGCCTTCGAGAGCAGTACTTC.

The rearrangement uses TRBV7-2 and TRBJ1-5, with TRBD1 as a possible D gene (6 bases). Germline V CDR1 and CDR2: SGHTA, FQGNSA. The germline V and J ends were trimmed by 2 bases and 0 bases, with 11 bases remaining between them. The CDR3 covers 16 residues. CDR3 nucleotide sequence: TGTGCCAGCAGCTTATCGAGGGGGAATAGCAATCAGCCCCAGCATTTT. Its protein is CASSLSRGNSNQPQHF.

The V and J genes are TRBV5-1 and TRBJ2-7; a weak D match, TRBD1 (5 bases). Germline V gene lookup returns CDR1 SGHRS and CDR2 YFSETQ. V shed 4 bases and J shed 7 bases, with 21 bases lying between them. This CDR3 region has 15 residues. The CDR3 coding sequence is TGCGCCAGCAGCCGCGCGTTTGGGGCCCAGGGTGAGCAGTACTTC. It encodes CASSRAFGAQGEQYF. Variable domain in full (rest from reference TRBV5-1 and TRBJ2-7): KAGVTQTPRYLIKTRGQQVTLSCSPISGHRSVSWYQQTPGQGLQFLFEYFSETQRNKGNFPGRFSGRQFSNSRSEMNVSTLELGDSALYLCASSRAFGAQGEQYFGPGTRLTVT.

The rearrangement links TRBV10-3 to TRBJ1-1, with D possibly being TRBD1 (6 bases). V was cut by 10 bases and J by 8 bases, with 20 bases left in between. The CDR3 covers 13 residues. CDR1 ENHRY and CDR2 SYGVKD come from the germline V gene. CDR3: CATRGGAVEEAFF. DNA of the CDR3: TGTGCCACCAGAGGGGGGGCGGTGGAAGAAGCTTTCTTT.

This chain joins TRBV6-5 and TRBJ2-7; 8 bases are a match to TRBD1. Germline CDR1 reads MNHEY; CDR2 reads SVGAGI. V shed 6 bases, J shed 6 bases, and the junction held 13 bases outside the gene matches. The CDR3 extends over 15 amino acids. The CDR3 region has the DNA TGTGCCAGCAGGGACAGGGAAGGATGGGGGAGCGAGCAGTACTTC. Translated, it gives CASRDREGWGSEQYF.

The V call is TRBV4-1, the J call TRBJ2-7, with 10 positions matching TRBD1. V dropped 2 bases and J dropped 3; count of bases not matched to a gene: 7. This CDR3 comprises 16 residues. Germline lookup yields CDR1 MGHRA and CDR2 YSYEKL. CDR3 residues: CASSQFLRTGGYEQYF. The CDR3 region has the DNA TGCGCCAGCAGCCAATTTTTACGGACAGGGGGCTACGAGCAGTACTTC.

The V gene is TRBV9, the J gene TRBJ2-3; perhaps TRBD2 as D (7 bases). Deletions cut 3 bases from V and 1 base from J, with 18 bases between. Germline V gene data show CDR1 as SGDLS and CDR2 as YYNGEE. CDR3 length: 17 residues. CDR3 in DNA: TGTGCCAGCAGCGCCGAGAGGGGGGGAGGGGGCACAGATACGCAGTATTTT. Its protein product is CASSAERGGGGTDTQYF.

The J gene is TRBJ1-4, the V gene TRBV29-1; 9 bases align to TRBD1. CDR1 is SQVTM, CDR2 ANQGSEA, per germline. The CDR3 length is 13 residues. V lost 7 bases to trimming and J lost 7 bases; unmatched junction nucleotides: 7. CDR3 DNA: TGCAGCGCCTACAGGGGGCAGGGTGAAAAACTGTTTTTT. It encodes CSAYRGQGEKLFF.

The CDR3 DNA reads TGCGCCAGCAGCTTGGCGGTGGGGCAGGGGTGGAATTCACCCCTCCACTTT. This translates into CASSLAVGQGWNSPLHF. V is TRBV5-1 and J is TRBJ1-6; D possibly corresponds to TRBD1 (6 bases). The CDR3 length is 17 residues. Per the germline V gene, CDR1 is SGHRS and CDR2 is YFSETQ. Trimming removed 0 bases from V and 7 bases from J, with 17 bases in between.

The genes are TRBV7-3 and TRBJ2-6, with 8 bases that match TRBD1. CDR1 and CDR2 (germline): SGHTA, FQGTGA. Trimming took 6 bases from V and 3 from J; bases not matched to a gene: 1. The CDR3 spans 14 residues. The CDR3 DNA reads TGTGCCAGCAGAACAGGGGGTGGGGCCAACGTCCTGACTTTC. Amino acid sequence: CASRTGGGANVLTF.

The CDR3, as DNA: TGTGCCAGTAGTACCTACACAGATACGCAGTATTTT. The encoded protein is CASSTYTDTQYF. The chain has TRBV19 and TRBJ2-3; D ambiguous. This CDR3 has 12 amino acids. Germline V CDR1 and CDR2: LNHDA, SQIVND (reference sequence). V was cut by 4 bases and J by 2 bases, with 4 bases left in between.

This sequence joins TRBV28 and TRBJ1-1; D is possibly TRBD1 (5 bases). The germline CDR1 and CDR2 sequences are MDHEN and SYDVKM. This CDR3 contains 12 residues. V lost 5 bases and J 7 bases, leaving 11 bases between the germline ends. The CDR3 protein is CASSQKGFEAFF. The CDR3 DNA sequence: TGTGCCAGCAGTCAGAAGGGGTTTGAAGCTTTCTTT.

As to this clone: Other DNA sequences from this sample encode an identical CDR3 as well. CDR3 bases: TGTGCCAGCTCACCTGGGGGGAACTATGGCTACACCTTC. Its translation is CASSPGGNYGYTF. The rearrangement links TRBV18 to TRBJ1-2; D might be TRBD1 (5 bases). Trimming pared 3 bases from V and 2 bases from J, leaving 7 bases between. The germline V gene encodes CDR1 KGHSH and CDR2 LQKENI. CDR3 size: 13 residues.

The rearrangement links TRBV4-1 to TRBJ2-3, with 11 nucleotides matching TRBD2. CDR1 MGHRA and CDR2 YSYEKL come from the germline V gene. Trimming cost V 0 bases and J 3 bases; bases outside gene matches: 8. This CDR3 region has 18 residues. The CDR3 nucleotides are TGCGCCAGCAGCCAAGAGCGTGCGACTAGCGGGGTGACAGATACGCAGTATTTT. Encoded protein: CASSQERATSGVTDTQYF.

The rearrangement joins TRBV11-2 to TRBJ2-1, with 7 nucleotides matching TRBD2. V lost 5 bases and J lost 2; bases outside the gene matches: 3. Germline V gives CDR1 SGHAT, CDR2 FQNNGV. The CDR3 is 14 amino acids. The CDR3 reads CASSRAGAYNEQFF. CDR3 nucleotides: TGTGCCAGCAGCAGGGCGGGGGCCTACAATGAGCAGTTCTTC.

The chain uses TRBV7-2 and TRBJ2-7; no clear D gene. From germline, CDR1 is SGHTA and CDR2 FQGNSA. The length of the CDR3 is 13 residues. V lost 1 base, J lost 3 bases, and 7 bases lay in between. DNA of the CDR3: TGTGCCAGCAGCTTAGGAGCCGTCTACGAGCAGTACTTC. Translation gives CASSLGAVYEQYF.

V gene TRBV6-6 combines with J gene TRBJ2-7; a weak D match, TRBD1 (5 bases). The germline V gene has CDR1 MNHNY and CDR2 SVGAGI (reference sequence). Trimming took off 8 bases at V and 2 bases at J, with 10 bases between the two ends. There are 12 residues in the CDR3. The CDR3 protein is CASGQGPYEQYF. CDR3 nucleotide sequence: TGTGCCAGCGGCCAGGGCCCCTACGAGCAGTACTTC.

This clone was detected a few times. The CDR3 DNA sequence: TGTGCCACCCGAAAGGGGGACCGGAACTACGAGCAGTACTTC. It translates to CATRKGDRNYEQYF. V is TRBV6-5 and J is TRBJ2-7, with D perhaps matching TRBD1 (6 bases). Germline V gene data show CDR1 as MNHEY and CDR2 as SVGAGI. The CDR3 is made up of 14 amino acids. V was clipped by 10 bases and J by 3 bases, with 19 bases between them.

The chain joins TRBV9 to TRBJ2-3; possible D gene TRBD2, 5 bases. The CDR3 totals 14 residues. CDR1 SGDLS and CDR2 YYNGEE come from the germline V gene. V was pared by 4 bases and J by 4 bases, with 13 bases between. The CDR3 DNA is TGTGCCAGCAGCACGAGAGGACTGCCAGATACGCAGTATTTT. Amino acids: CASSTRGLPDTQYF.

The V and J genes are TRBV6-5 and TRBJ1-3; 7 positions match TRBD1. This CDR3 has 13 amino acids. In germline, CDR1 is MNHEY, CDR2 SVGAGI. V lost 8 bases and J lost 4; bases outside the gene matches: 5. CDR3 loop: CASATGLGNTIYF. CDR3 nucleotides: TGTGCCAGCGCGACAGGGTTGGGAAACACCATATATTTT.